The subject of this entry is one T cell receptor beta chain. Each CDR3 protein is one row after TCRdb ran MiXCR on the RT-PCR reads. Of approximately 720,000 distinct CDR3 sequences in the sample, approximately 15% are singletons; the top ten hold 3% to 4.5%. Trimming left V 2 bases short and J 0 bases short, with 9 bases between. The CDR3 runs to 15 residues. Germline CDR1 reads MNHNY; CDR2 reads SVGAGI (reference sequence). The source is a female donor in good health, serving as a healthy control. The sample taken for sequencing was memory CD4+ T cells from blood. V usage is TRBV6-6 and J usage is TRBJ2-3, with D hard to call. The CDR3 DNA follows: TGTGCCAGCAGTTACGAAGGTTGGAGCACAGATACGCAGTATTTT. It codes for CASSYEGWSTDTQYF.